One TCR beta chain is described in this entry. Its cognate antigen is unknown. These data originate in a study of CXCR3-negative and CXCR3-positive naive CD8 T cells. Study results and caveats: CXCR3-negative naive cells had less hydrophobic TRB CDR3s than did CXCR3-positive naive cells.

Germline values: CDR1 SGHKS, CDR2 YYEKEE (reference sequence). The CDR3 runs 18 residues. All TRB cDNA libraries came from 5' RACE performed with UMI labels. Reprocessing the 5' RACE reads, TCRdb reports a single entry for every CDR3 protein and omits DNA. The ten top clones account for about 0.8%, within a sample of 85,000 to 90,000 distinct CDR3 sequences. The sequenced sample consisted of naive CXCR3+ CD8+ T cells from blood. Subset in this sample: CD45RO-CCR7+CD27+CD95- naive CD8+ T cells expressing CXCR3 (TNR3+). The receptor was isolated from a human donor in good health. Some clones in this sample may be carry-over from other donors' samples. This rearrangement joins TRBV5-5 to TRBJ2-4; TCRdb's D gene call, TRBD2, goes unchecked for lack of DNA. The CDR3 here is CASSLALAGGLAKNIQYF.